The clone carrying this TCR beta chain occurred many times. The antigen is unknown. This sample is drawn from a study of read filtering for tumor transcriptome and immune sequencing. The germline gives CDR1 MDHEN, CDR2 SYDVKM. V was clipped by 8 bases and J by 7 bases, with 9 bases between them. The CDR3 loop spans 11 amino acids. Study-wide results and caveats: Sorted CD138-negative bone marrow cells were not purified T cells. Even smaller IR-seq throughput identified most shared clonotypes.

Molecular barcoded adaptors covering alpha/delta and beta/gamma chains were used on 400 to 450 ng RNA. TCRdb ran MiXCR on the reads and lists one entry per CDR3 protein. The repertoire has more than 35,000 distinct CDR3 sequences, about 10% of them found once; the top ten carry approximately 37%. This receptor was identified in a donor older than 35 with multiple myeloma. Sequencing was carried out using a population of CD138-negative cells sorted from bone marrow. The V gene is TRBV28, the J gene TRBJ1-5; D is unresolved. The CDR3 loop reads CASGRNQPQHF. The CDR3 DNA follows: TGTGCCAGCGGGAGGAACCAGCCCCAGCATTTT.